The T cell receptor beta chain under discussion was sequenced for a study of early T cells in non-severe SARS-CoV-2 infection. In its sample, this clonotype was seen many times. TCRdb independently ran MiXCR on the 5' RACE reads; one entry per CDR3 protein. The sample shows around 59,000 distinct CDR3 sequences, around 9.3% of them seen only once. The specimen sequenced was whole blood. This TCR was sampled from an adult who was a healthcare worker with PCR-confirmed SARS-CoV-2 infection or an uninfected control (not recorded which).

This chain's CDR3 is CASTKGSSYEQYF. The CDR3, as DNA: TGTGCCAGCACCAAAGGGAGCTCCTACGAGCAGTACTTC. This chain joins TRBV6-5 and TRBJ2-7; D may be TRBD2 (5 bases). V lost 7 bases, J lost 0 bases, and 10 bases lay in between. The CDR3 has 13 amino acids. Germline V gives CDR1 MNHEY, CDR2 SVGAGI.